The 13 T cell receptor beta chains reported below all come from one sample, sequenced in a study of T cell responses to AZD1222 COVID-19 vaccine. The repertoire was sequenced with immunoSEQ multiplex PCR; TCRdb's copy has only in-frame clones and lacks some. Counted here are 250,000 to 300,000 clones, about 94% occurring once; the ten biggest clones make up around 0.58%. The material sequenced was peripheral blood, taken 28 days after the second AZD1222 dose. The receptor source for this set is an adult who received the AZD1222 COVID-19 vaccine.

The CDR3 DNA reads TGTGCCAGCAGTTTAACCAGGGCCGGCACCGGGGAGCTGTTTTTT. It is translated as CASSLTRAGTGELFF. V is TRBV28 and J is TRBJ2-2; D might be TRBD1 (5 bases). This CDR3 is 15 amino acids long. Trimming took 2 bases from V and 4 from J, leaving 11 bases between them. The germline CDR1 and CDR2 sequences are MDHEN and SYDVKM.

This chain joins TRBV19 and TRBJ2-2; 13 nucleotides agree with TRBD2. The V segment lost 6 bases and the J segment 7 bases; nucleotides outside the gene matches: 8. The germline V gene has CDR1 LNHDA and CDR2 SQIVND (reference sequence). There are 16 residues in the CDR3. This chain's CDR3 is CASSPPGLAGSGELFF. The CDR3 DNA sequence: TGTGCCAGTAGCCCTCCGGGACTAGCGGGGAGCGGGGAGCTGTTTTTT.

V usage is TRBV12-5 and J usage is TRBJ2-2; D is unclear. CDR1 is LGHNT, CDR2 FRNRAP, per germline. There are 12 residues in the CDR3. The V and J ends lost 3 bases and 3 bases respectively, with 2 bases between them. The CDR3 region is CASGLYTGELFF. The CDR3 DNA sequence: TGTGCTAGTGGTTTATACACCGGGGAGCTGTTTTTT.

The CDR3 DNA follows: TGTGCCAGCAGCGTAGCTACCCTAGCGGGGGTCAATGAGCAGTTCTTC. Protein: CASSVATLAGVNEQFF. The chain employs TRBV9 and TRBJ2-1; 10 bases map to TRBD2. V shed 0 bases, J shed 6 bases, and the junction held 6 bases outside the gene matches. Looked up from germline, CDR1 is SGDLS and CDR2 is YYNGEE. The CDR3 is 16 amino acids.

Only one count was recorded for this clone. This rearrangement joins TRBV6-2 or TRBV6-3 to TRBJ2-7, with D possibly matching TRBD2 (5 bases). Germline CDR1 MNHEY, CDR2 SVGEGT. The CDR3 runs 13 residues. The germline V and J ends were trimmed by 3 bases and 2 bases, with 8 bases remaining between them. CDR3 in DNA: TGTGCCAGCAGTTATGCGGGTCCCTACGAGCAGTACTTC. Its protein product is CASSYAGPYEQYF.

The genes are TRBV19 and TRBJ1-2; tentative D call: TRBD1 (5 bases). Trimming pared 6 bases from V and 4 bases from J, leaving 9 bases between. Per germline, CDR1 LNHDA and CDR2 SQIVND (reference sequence). CDR3 length: 12 amino acids. Here the CDR3 reads CASSQGVYGYTF. The CDR3 DNA sequence: TGTGCCAGTAGCCAGGGAGTCTATGGCTACACCTTC.

This chain uses TRBV6-5 with TRBJ1-1, with no clear D. Between the trimmed V and J ends, which lost 8 bases and 0 bases, there was a span of 10 bases. CDR1 MNHEY and CDR2 SVGAGI come from the germline V gene. This CDR3 is built from 13 residues. CDR3 protein: CASSRALNTEAFF. CDR3 coding DNA: TGTGCCAGCTCGCGGGCTTTGAACACTGAAGCTTTCTTT.

The rearrangement links TRBV14 to TRBJ1-1; weak D call: TRBD1 (5 bases). The CDR3 is 13 residues long. The V end was cut by 4 bases, the J end by 5 bases, with 11 bases between. Germline-derived CDR1 and CDR2 are SGHDN and FVKESK. CDR3 in DNA: TGTGCCAGCAGCCTCCAGGGAGGGACTGAAGCTTTCTTT. This encodes CASSLQGGTEAFF.

The J gene is TRBJ2-7, the V gene TRBV2, with a possible D match to TRBD1 (6 bases). The CDR3 spans 14 residues. Trimming took 3 bases from V and 2 from J, leaving 11 bases between them. CDR1 and CDR2 (germline): SNHLY, FYNNEI. CDR3 region: CASSDQGMTYEQYF. The CDR3 nucleotides read TGTGCCAGCAGTGACCAGGGGATGACCTACGAGCAGTACTTC.

The chain is built from TRBV10-3 and TRBJ2-7; 7 nucleotides agree with TRBD2. The CDR3 sequence is 13 residues long. V trimming: 4 bases; J trimming: 2 bases; junction bases outside the gene matches: 2. Germline assignment: CDR1 ENHRY and CDR2 SYGVKD. The CDR3 sequence: CAISGEGPYEQYF. The CDR3 nucleotides read TGTGCCATCAGTGGGGAGGGGCCCTACGAGCAGTACTTC.

The V and J genes are TRBV2 and TRBJ1-3; D gene unclear. This CDR3 spans 14 amino acids. Germline V CDR1 and CDR2: SNHLY, FYNNEI. Trimming took 2 bases from V and 4 from J, leaving 9 bases between them. This CDR3 is CASSESRNGNTIYF. The CDR3 DNA reads as TGTGCCAGCAGTGAATCACGGAACGGAAACACCATATATTTT. Using reference TRBV2 and TRBJ1-3 for the parts outside the CDR3, the full variable domain is EPEVTQTPSHQVTQMGQEVILRCVPISNHLYFYWYRQILGQKVEFLVSFYNNEISEKSEIFDDQFSVERPDGSNFTLKIRSTKLEDSAMYFCASSESRNGNTIYFGEGSWLTVV.

The chain recombines TRBV3-1 (or the pseudogene TRBV3-2) with TRBJ2-7; 7 nucleotides agree with TRBD2. This CDR3 comprises 14 residues. Trimming cost V 2 bases and J 0 bases; bases outside gene matches: 1. Germline loops: CDR1 LGHDT, CDR2 YNNKEL (reference sequence). The CDR3 is CASSQRGDSYEQYF. CDR3 coding DNA: TGTGCCAGCAGCCAACGGGGGGACTCCTACGAGCAGTACTTC.

V is TRBV4-1 and J is TRBJ1-1; weak D call: TRBD1 (5 bases). CDR1 is MGHRA and CDR2 is YSYEKL in the germline V gene. Trimming removed 7 bases from V and 1 base from J, with 13 bases in between. The CDR3 length is 14 residues. CDR3 in amino acids: CASTRGTANTEAFF. The CDR3, as DNA: TGCGCCAGCACCCGGGGGACGGCGAACACTGAAGCTTTCTTT.